The source of this TCR beta chain is a study of Tregs in tolerant kidney transplant recipients. Remarks on this clone: What it recognizes is unknown.

Germline loops: CDR1 SNHLY, CDR2 FYNNEI. The CDR3 is 15 residues long. The V segment lost 7 bases and the J segment 6 bases; nucleotides outside the gene matches: 11. Study observations and caveats: No direct test of biological reproducibility was done here.

The method was immunoSEQ multiplex PCR; TCRdb's version includes in-frame clones alone and lacks a portion of them. The sample lists about 120,000 clones; 92% were seen once. The V and J genes are TRBV2 and TRBJ2-1; the match to TRBD2 covers 8 bases. The receptor was isolated from a human donor in good health. Sequenced sample: CD4+ T cells from blood. For the CDR3, the DNA is TGTGCCAGCATTCATCCGGGACTAGGGTCCAATGAGCAGTTCTTC. Its translation: CASIHPGLGSNEQFF.